Listed below are T cell receptor beta chains from one sample, sequenced in a study of Graves' ophthalmopathy and Graves' hyperthyroidism. Each CDR3 protein gets one entry after TCRdb re-called the multiplex PCR reads with MiXCR. The table shows under 400,000 distinct CDR3 sequences, with roughly 15% occurring only once. Sequencing used peripheral blood. The receptors were sampled from an adult man with Graves' ophthalmopathy. Both conserved end residues are part of each CDR3. The D gene is left open where the match is weak. Only part of the rows carry a size: once, few, many, or a class if the clone is expanded.

cdr3_aa: CASSLGSAGPETNNSPLHF
cdr3_nt: TGTGCCAGCAGTTTAGGTTCGGCAGGCCCCGAGACTAATAATTCACCCCTCCACTTT
clone_size: once
j_call: TRBJ1-6
d_call: NA
v_call: TRBV28

cdr3_aa: CASSEVVLEQYF
cdr3_nt: TGTGCCAGCAGTGAAGTAGTTCTCGAGCAGTACTTC
clone_size: NA
j_call: TRBJ2-7
d_call: NA
v_call: TRBV6-1

cdr3_aa: CASSGPGGSIGGYTF
cdr3_nt: TGTGCCAGCAGCGGACCGGGGGGGAGCATTGGGGGCTACACCTTC
clone_size: many
j_call: TRBJ1-2
d_call: NA
v_call: TRBV2

cdr3_aa: CASSSVGLAGAETQYF
cdr3_nt: TGCGCCAGCAGCTCCGTAGGGCTAGCGGGGGCAGAGACCCAGTACTTC
clone_size: many
j_call: TRBJ2-5
d_call: TRBD2
v_call: TRBV5-1

cdr3_aa: CASSVQVAKNIQYF
cdr3_nt: TGTGCCAGCAGCGTACAGGTAGCCAAAAACATTCAGTACTTC
clone_size: many
j_call: TRBJ2-4
d_call: NA
v_call: TRBV13

cdr3_aa: CATSRATGIPYEQYF
cdr3_nt: TGTGCCACCAGCAGAGCGACAGGGATCCCCTACGAGCAGTACTTC
clone_size: many
j_call: TRBJ2-7
d_call: TRBD1
v_call: TRBV15

cdr3_aa: CASRSGTGNQPQHF
cdr3_nt: TGTGCCAGCCGATCCGGGACAGGGAATCAGCCCCAGCATTTT
clone_size: NA
j_call: TRBJ1-5
d_call: TRBD1
v_call: TRBV6-1

cdr3_aa: CASSAGSNMNTEAFF
cdr3_nt: TGTGCCAGCAGTGCGGGGTCGAACATGAACACTGAAGCTTTCTTT
clone_size: NA
j_call: TRBJ1-1
d_call: NA
v_call: TRBV6-1

cdr3_aa: CASSFDSPGEGNTIYF
cdr3_nt: TGTGCCAGCAGCTTTGATTCCCCAGGGGAAGGAAACACCATATATTTT
clone_size: many
j_call: TRBJ1-3
d_call: NA
v_call: TRBV11-2

cdr3_aa: CASSTGPYQETQYF
cdr3_nt: TGTGCCAGCAGTACAGGACCGTACCAAGAGACCCAGTACTTC
clone_size: many
j_call: TRBJ2-5
d_call: NA
v_call: TRBV6-5

cdr3_aa: CASTWDRGYEQYF
cdr3_nt: TGCGCCAGCACCTGGGACAGGGGTTACGAGCAGTACTTC
clone_size: many
j_call: TRBJ2-7
d_call: TRBD1
v_call: TRBV5-1

cdr3_aa: CASSFGGSGQPQHF
cdr3_nt: TGTGCCAGCAGTTTTGGGGGCTCGGGGCAGCCCCAGCATTTT
clone_size: many
j_call: TRBJ1-5
d_call: NA
v_call: TRBV28

cdr3_aa: CASSLRGSGRGYTF
cdr3_nt: TGTGCCAGCAGCTTAAGAGGGTCAGGGAGAGGCTACACCTTC
clone_size: NA
j_call: TRBJ1-2
d_call: NA
v_call: TRBV7-2

cdr3_aa: CASSQVGRAFSGANVLTF
cdr3_nt: TGTGCCAGCAGCCAAGTGGGCAGGGCTTTCTCTGGGGCCAACGTCCTGACTTTC
clone_size: many
j_call: TRBJ2-6
d_call: NA
v_call: TRBV14

cdr3_aa: CASGSQNNQPQHF
cdr3_nt: TGTGCCAGCGGCTCGCAGAACAATCAGCCCCAGCATTTT
clone_size: many
j_call: TRBJ1-5
d_call: NA
v_call: TRBV7-2

cdr3_aa: CSVPRTSGQETQYF
cdr3_nt: TGCAGCGTCCCAAGGACTAGCGGCCAAGAGACCCAGTACTTC
clone_size: few
j_call: TRBJ2-5
d_call: TRBD2
v_call: TRBV29-1

cdr3_aa: CATSRGARSYEQYF
cdr3_nt: TGTGCCACCAGCAGAGGAGCGCGCTCCTACGAGCAGTACTTC
clone_size: NA
j_call: TRBJ2-7
d_call: NA
v_call: TRBV15

cdr3_aa: CASTHRSFGNTIYF
cdr3_nt: TGTGCCAGCACTCACCGCAGTTTTGGAAACACCATATATTTT
clone_size: many
j_call: TRBJ1-3
d_call: NA
v_call: TRBV12-3/TRBV12-4

cdr3_aa: CASSPGTSEKETQYF
cdr3_nt: TGTGCCAGCAGCCCAGGGACCAGTGAGAAAGAGACCCAGTACTTC
clone_size: NA
j_call: TRBJ2-5
d_call: NA
v_call: TRBV13

cdr3_aa: CSAATDTPYEQYF
cdr3_nt: TGCAGCGCTGCGACAGATACCCCCTACGAGCAGTACTTC
clone_size: many
j_call: TRBJ2-7
d_call: NA
v_call: TRBV29-1

cdr3_aa: CASSRHVGGSSSYEQYF
cdr3_nt: TGTGCCAGTAGTAGGCACGTCGGGGGATCCAGCTCCTACGAGCAGTACTTC
clone_size: NA
j_call: TRBJ2-7
d_call: NA
v_call: TRBV19

cdr3_aa: CASSFGAGGLQPQHF
cdr3_nt: TGTGCCAGCAGTTTTGGGGCAGGGGGCCTTCAGCCCCAGCATTTT
clone_size: NA
j_call: TRBJ1-5
d_call: TRBD1
v_call: TRBV12-3/TRBV12-4

cdr3_aa: CASSPFEKLNTEAFF
cdr3_nt: TGTGCCAGCTCACCATTTGAGAAACTGAACACTGAAGCTTTCTTT
clone_size: many
j_call: TRBJ1-1
d_call: NA
v_call: TRBV18

cdr3_aa: CALNPTQDRGRWGRSYEQYF
cdr3_nt: TGTGCCCTCAACCCAACTCAGGACAGGGGGCGTTGGGGTCGCTCCTACGAGCAGTACTTC
clone_size: NA
j_call: TRBJ2-7
d_call: TRBD1
v_call: TRBV10-3

cdr3_aa: CASSYSTALAKNIQYF
cdr3_nt: TGTGCCAGCAGTTACTCGACAGCACTAGCCAAAAACATTCAGTACTTC
clone_size: many
j_call: TRBJ2-4
d_call: NA
v_call: TRBV6-5

cdr3_aa: CASSPTDRDTIYF
cdr3_nt: TGTGCCAGCTCACCAACCGACCGGGACACCATATATTTT
clone_size: many
j_call: TRBJ1-3
d_call: NA
v_call: TRBV18

cdr3_aa: CASSVELANTGELFF
cdr3_nt: TGTGCCAGCAGCGTAGAACTAGCCAACACCGGGGAGCTGTTTTTT
clone_size: many
j_call: TRBJ2-2
d_call: NA
v_call: TRBV9

cdr3_aa: CASSPIANRYEQYF
cdr3_nt: TGTGCCAGCAGTCCGATAGCGAACCGCTACGAGCAGTACTTC
clone_size: many
j_call: TRBJ2-7
d_call: NA
v_call: TRBV6-5

cdr3_aa: CASSYARGRIKGANQPQHF
cdr3_nt: TGTGCCAGCAGTTACGCCCGGGGGAGGATAAAGGGGGCCAATCAGCCCCAGCATTTT
clone_size: many
j_call: TRBJ1-5
d_call: TRBD1
v_call: TRBV6-2/TRBV6-3

cdr3_aa: CASSQKRGGEAFF
cdr3_nt: TGCGCCAGCAGCCAAAAACGCGGGGGGGAAGCTTTCTTT
clone_size: many
j_call: TRBJ1-1
d_call: NA
v_call: TRBV4-1

cdr3_aa: CASSLIEGPSNYGYTF
cdr3_nt: TGTGCCAGCAGTTTAATTGAGGGCCCCTCTAACTATGGCTACACCTTC
clone_size: many
j_call: TRBJ1-2
d_call: NA
v_call: TRBV28

cdr3_aa: CASSIIGGGNQPQHF
cdr3_nt: TGTGCCAGTAGTATCATAGGGGGCGGGAATCAGCCCCAGCATTTT
clone_size: many
j_call: TRBJ1-5
d_call: TRBD1
v_call: TRBV19

cdr3_aa: CASSPPGLIYGYTF
cdr3_nt: TGTGCCAGCAGCCCCCCTGGGCTCATCTATGGCTACACCTTC
clone_size: many
j_call: TRBJ1-2
d_call: NA
v_call: TRBV7-9

cdr3_aa: CASRSRVMNTEAFF
cdr3_nt: TGTGCCAGTAGATCGAGGGTCATGAACACTGAAGCTTTCTTT
clone_size: many
j_call: TRBJ1-1
d_call: NA
v_call: TRBV19

cdr3_aa: CASSRLADYEQYF
cdr3_nt: TGTGCCAGCAGTCGTCTAGCGGACTACGAGCAGTACTTC
clone_size: NA
j_call: TRBJ2-7
d_call: TRBD2
v_call: TRBV28

cdr3_aa: CASSFYGTGTPYEQYF
cdr3_nt: TGTGCCAGCAGCTTCTACGGGACAGGGACTCCCTACGAGCAGTACTTC
clone_size: many
j_call: TRBJ2-7
d_call: TRBD1
v_call: TRBV7-9

cdr3_aa: CASSEARGEQYF
cdr3_nt: TGTGCCAGCAGTGAAGCGCGAGGCGAGCAGTACTTC
clone_size: many
j_call: TRBJ2-7
d_call: NA
v_call: TRBV6-1

cdr3_aa: CASSTGEETQFF
cdr3_nt: TGTGCCAGCAGTACAGGAGAAGAGACCCAGTTCTTC
clone_size: NA
j_call: TRBJ2-1
d_call: NA
v_call: TRBV25-1

cdr3_aa: CASSPDGDGEAFF
cdr3_nt: TGTGCCAGCAGTCCGGACGGGGACGGTGAAGCTTTCTTT
clone_size: many
j_call: TRBJ1-1
d_call: NA
v_call: TRBV12-3/TRBV12-4

cdr3_aa: CASSYSWETQYF
cdr3_nt: TGTGCCAGCAGTTACTCGTGGGAGACCCAGTACTTC
clone_size: many
j_call: TRBJ2-5
d_call: NA
v_call: TRBV6-2/TRBV6-3

cdr3_aa: CSASGGANTGELFF
cdr3_nt: TGCAGTGCTAGCGGGGGGGCCAACACCGGGGAGCTGTTTTTT
clone_size: many
j_call: TRBJ2-2
d_call: TRBD2
v_call: TRBV20-1

cdr3_aa: CASSLVGEGGTEAFF
cdr3_nt: TGTGCCAGCAGCTTAGTAGGAGAAGGGGGCACTGAAGCTTTCTTT
clone_size: many
j_call: TRBJ1-1
d_call: NA
v_call: TRBV7-9

cdr3_aa: CASSPGQRYEQYF
cdr3_nt: TGTGCCAGCAGCCCGGGACAGAGGTACGAGCAGTACTTC
clone_size: NA
j_call: TRBJ2-7
d_call: TRBD1
v_call: TRBV11-2

cdr3_aa: CASSFTQIRTSTDTQYF
cdr3_nt: TGCGCCAGCAGCTTCACCCAGATCCGAACCTCCACAGATACGCAGTATTTT
clone_size: many
j_call: TRBJ2-3
d_call: NA
v_call: TRBV5-1

cdr3_aa: CATRRTYRDGYNF
cdr3_nt: TGTGCCACTCGGCGGACCTACAGGGATGGCTACAACTTC
clone_size: NA
j_call: TRBJ1-2
d_call: NA
v_call: TRBV7-2

cdr3_aa: CASSLGVGDAPYEQYF
cdr3_nt: TGTGCCAGCAGCTTAGGAGTTGGAGATGCTCCCTACGAGCAGTACTTC
clone_size: many
j_call: TRBJ2-7
d_call: NA
v_call: TRBV11-3

cdr3_aa: CASTVGKANQPQHF
cdr3_nt: TGTGCCAGCACCGTGGGGAAGGCCAATCAGCCCCAGCATTTT
clone_size: many
j_call: TRBJ1-5
d_call: NA
v_call: TRBV2

cdr3_aa: CASSYPGLRPSLYGYTF
cdr3_nt: TGTGCCAGCAGTTACCCCGGTCTACGACCTTCACTCTATGGCTACACCTTC
clone_size: NA
j_call: TRBJ1-2
d_call: NA
v_call: TRBV6-2/TRBV6-3

cdr3_aa: CASSEILYGSAYEQYF
cdr3_nt: TGTGCCAGCAGTGAAATATTGTACGGGAGCGCCTACGAGCAGTACTTC
clone_size: many
j_call: TRBJ2-7
d_call: NA
v_call: TRBV2

cdr3_aa: CASGTASKQGYTF
cdr3_nt: TGTGCTAGTGGCACGGCCTCAAAGCAAGGCTACACCTTC
clone_size: NA
j_call: TRBJ1-2
d_call: NA
v_call: TRBV12-5

cdr3_aa: CASSQGTASGNTIYF
cdr3_nt: TGCGCCAGCAGCCAAGGGACAGCCTCTGGAAACACCATATATTTT
clone_size: many
j_call: TRBJ1-3
d_call: NA
v_call: TRBV4-3

cdr3_aa: CASSYGSSEAFF
cdr3_nt: TGTGCCAGCAGTTACGGTTCGTCTGAAGCTTTCTTT
clone_size: many
j_call: TRBJ1-1
d_call: NA
v_call: TRBV6-5

cdr3_aa: CSASTQGWGEQYF
cdr3_nt: TGCAGTGCTAGTACACAGGGATGGGGCGAGCAGTACTTC
clone_size: many
j_call: TRBJ2-7
d_call: NA
v_call: TRBV20-1